The 13 T cell receptor beta chains presented below share a single source sample, sequenced in a study of siplizumab effects on memory and regulatory T cells. Using immunoSEQ multiplex PCR, the repertoire was profiled, and TCRdb retains in-frame clones only, with some absent. The table has tens of thousands of clones, around 94% seen once; the top ten hold over 0.25%. Sequenced: non-Treg CD4+ T cells sorted from blood. These receptors were obtained from a human donor in good health.

The rearrangement links TRBV5-6 to TRBJ2-1, with TRBD2 matching 10 bases. The CDR3 extends over 17 amino acids. Germline V CDR1 and CDR2: SGHDT, YYEEEE. The ends lost 0 bases at V and 7 bases at J; junction bases unmatched: 10. This CDR3 reads CASSLGWASGGLNEQFF. The CDR3 DNA reads as TGTGCCAGCAGCTTGGGGTGGGCTAGCGGGGGATTAAATGAGCAGTTCTTC.

V usage is TRBV10-3 and J usage is TRBJ2-7, with 13 bases identical to TRBD2. The CDR3 sequence is 14 residues long. V lost 6 bases and J lost 5; bases outside the gene matches: 4. Germline V gene data show CDR1 as ENHRY and CDR2 as SYGVKD. Here the CDR3 DNA reads TGTGCCATCAGCGGGACTAGCGGGGCGGACGAGCAGTACTTC. As protein: CAISGTSGADEQYF.

This clone showed up just a few times. The CDR3 region has the DNA TGTGCCAGCAGCGAGGGTGGGGGACTCTATGGCTACACCTTC. It encodes CASSEGGGLYGYTF. The rearrangement uses TRBV9 and TRBJ1-2; TRBD1 might be the D (5 bases). Trimming took 3 bases from V and 4 from J, leaving 13 bases between them. The germline V gene encodes CDR1 SGDLS and CDR2 YYNGEE. This CDR3 comprises 14 residues. The variable domain in full, with the rest retrieved from reference TRBV9 and TRBJ1-2, is DSGVTQTPKHLITATGQRVTLRCSPRSGDLSVYWYQQSLDQGLQFLIQYYNGEERAKGNILERFSAQQFPDLHSELNLSSLELGDSALYFCASSEGGGLYGYTFGSGTRLTVV.

This rearrangement joins TRBV15 to TRBJ1-5; D is perhaps TRBD1 (6 bases). The CDR3 has 15 amino acids. Germline V lookup: CDR1 LNHNV, CDR2 YYDKDF (reference sequence). The germline V and J ends were trimmed by 0 bases and 7 bases, with 13 bases remaining between them. The CDR3 sequence is CATSRDLGGGQPQHF. Here the CDR3 DNA reads TGTGCCACCAGCAGAGATCTGGGGGGCGGGCAGCCCCAGCATTTT.

The chain links TRBV4-3 to TRBJ2-7; the D gene is possibly TRBD2 (6 bases). V lost 1 base and J lost 0, with 7 bases in between. This CDR3 is built from 14 residues. The germline V gene encodes CDR1 LGHNA and CDR2 YSLEER. CDR3 coding DNA: TGCGCCAGCAGCCAAGGGAGGGGCTCCTACGAGCAGTACTTC. The encoded protein is CASSQGRGSYEQYF.

This clone was picked up one time. V and J are TRBV4-1 and TRBJ2-5; D gene ambiguous. This CDR3 contains 15 residues. Germline CDR1 and CDR2: MGHRA and YSYEKL. With 6 bases removed from V and 1 base from J, the gap between germline ends came to 15 bases. The CDR3 here is CASSPFSGLQETQYF. The CDR3 DNA is TGCGCCAGCAGTCCTTTTTCGGGCCTCCAAGAGACCCAGTACTTC.

V and J are TRBV5-1 and TRBJ2-6, with unresolved D. V gave up 6 bases and J gave up 1 base, with 8 bases separating them. In germline, CDR1 is SGHRS, CDR2 YFSETQ. CDR3 length: 14 amino acids. The CDR3 reads CASTPGSGANVLTF. Here the CDR3 DNA reads TGCGCCAGCACCCCAGGTTCTGGGGCCAACGTCCTGACTTTC. The entire variable domain, with the rest obtained from reference TRBV5-1 and TRBJ2-6, is as follows: KAGVTQTPRYLIKTRGQQVTLSCSPISGHRSVSWYQQTPGQGLQFLFEYFSETQRNKGNFPGRFSGRQFSNSRSEMNVSTLELGDSALYLCASTPGSGANVLTFGAGSRLTVL.

The chain has TRBV20-1 and TRBJ2-5; D remains ambiguous. This CDR3 spans 10 amino acids. Germline loops: CDR1 DFQATT, CDR2 SNEGSKA (reference sequence). Trimming cost V 5 bases and J 4 bases, with 5 bases left between them. The CDR3 reads CSAWLETQYF. The CDR3 coding sequence is TGCAGTGCTTGGTTAGAGACCCAGTACTTC.

This sequence joins TRBV19 and TRBJ2-3, with TRBD2 matching over 11 bases. The CDR3 covers 18 residues. The V gene's germline CDR1 is LNHDA and CDR2 SQIVND (reference sequence). The V and J ends lost 6 bases and 5 bases, in that order; junction bases with no gene match: 16. The CDR3 region has the DNA TGTGCCAGTAGGTTGACCGCTTTAGCGGGAGGGCCAAAAGATACGCAGTATTTT. It translates to CASRLTALAGGPKDTQYF.

The chain has TRBV7-3 and TRBJ2-3; D is unclear. CDR1 SGHTA and CDR2 FQGTGA come from the germline V gene. V dropped 5 bases and J dropped 4 bases, with 13 bases sitting between them. The CDR3 is 14 residues long. In DNA form, the CDR3 reads TGTGCCAGCAGCCCCACGAACTGGCCAGATACGCAGTATTTT. Amino acid sequence: CASSPTNWPDTQYF.

This chain joins TRBV11-2 and TRBJ2-7; D is ambiguous. This CDR3 contains 14 residues. Germline V lookup: CDR1 SGHAT, CDR2 FQNNGV. Trimming pared 0 bases from V and 6 bases from J, leaving 12 bases between. The DNA for the CDR3 is TGTGCCAGCAGCTTAGAACGGACCCCAATCGAGCAGTACTTC. Its translation: CASSLERTPIEQYF.

V is TRBV5-5 and J is TRBJ2-7; perhaps TRBD2 as D (6 bases). V was trimmed by 4 bases and J by 1 base, leaving 18 bases between them. Germline CDR1 is SGHKS and CDR2 is YYEKEE (reference sequence). The CDR3 spans 16 residues. The CDR3 DNA reads TGTGCCAGCAGCCCGGGGGTCGGGCCCTTATCCTACGAGCAGTACTTC. Protein sequence: CASSPGVGPLSYEQYF.

The chain carries TRBV7-2 and TRBJ2-7, with TRBD2 matching 9 bases. This CDR3 is 18 amino acids long. V trimming: 5 bases; J trimming: 5 bases; junction bases outside the gene matches: 19. Germline CDR1 reads SGHTA; CDR2 reads FQGNSA. The CDR3 nucleotides are TGTGCCAGCAGCCCCCGAGGAGCGAGCGGGGGGAAGCGGGACGAGCAGTACTTC. Its protein is CASSPRGASGGKRDEQYF.